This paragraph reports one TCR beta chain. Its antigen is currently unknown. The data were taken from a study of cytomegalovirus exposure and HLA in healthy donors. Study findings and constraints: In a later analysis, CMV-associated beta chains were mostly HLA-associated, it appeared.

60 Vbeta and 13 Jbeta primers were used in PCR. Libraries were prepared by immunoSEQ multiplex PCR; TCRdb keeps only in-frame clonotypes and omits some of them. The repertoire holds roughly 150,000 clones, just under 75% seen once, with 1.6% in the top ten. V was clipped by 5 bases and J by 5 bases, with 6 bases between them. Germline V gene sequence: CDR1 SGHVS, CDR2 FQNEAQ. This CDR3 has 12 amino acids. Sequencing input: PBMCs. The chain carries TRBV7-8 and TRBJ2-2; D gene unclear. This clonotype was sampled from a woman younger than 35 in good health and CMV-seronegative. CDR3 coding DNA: TGTGCCAGCAGCCTCCGGACCGGGGAGCTGTTTTTT. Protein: CASSLRTGELFF. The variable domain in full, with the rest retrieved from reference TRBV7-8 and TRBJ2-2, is GAGVSQSPRYKVAKRGQDVALRCDPISGHVSLFWYQQALGQGPEFLTYFQNEAQLDKSGLPSDRFFAERPEGSVSTLKIQRTQQEDSAVYLCASSLRTGELFFGEGSRLTVL.